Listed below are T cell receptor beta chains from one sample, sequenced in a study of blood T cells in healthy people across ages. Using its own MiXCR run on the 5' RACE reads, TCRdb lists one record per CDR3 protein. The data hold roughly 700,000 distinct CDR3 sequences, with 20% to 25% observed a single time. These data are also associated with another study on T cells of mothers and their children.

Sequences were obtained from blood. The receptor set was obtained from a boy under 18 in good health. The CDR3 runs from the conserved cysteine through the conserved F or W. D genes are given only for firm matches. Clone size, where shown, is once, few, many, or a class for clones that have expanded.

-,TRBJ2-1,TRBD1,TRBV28,CASSPGQGAWEQFF,TGTGCCAGCAGCCCGGGACAGGGGGCGTGGGAGCAGTTCTTC
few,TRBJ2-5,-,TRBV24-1,CATSAWGRVGETQYF,TGTGCCACCAGTGCGTGGGGCAGGGTAGGAGAGACCCAGTACTTC
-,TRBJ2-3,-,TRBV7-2,CASSSELASGDTQYF,TGTGCCAGCAGCTCCGAACTAGCAAGCGGAGATACGCAGTATTTT
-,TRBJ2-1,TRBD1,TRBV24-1,CATSESGTGADEQFF,TGTGCCACCAGTGAATCCGGGACAGGGGCCGATGAGCAGTTCTTC
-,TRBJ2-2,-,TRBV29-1,CSVRGGPDTGELFF,TGCAGCGTGAGGGGGGGGCCGGACACCGGGGAGCTGTTTTTT
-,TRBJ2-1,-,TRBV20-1,CSARRDRTNYNEQFF,TGCAGTGCTAGAAGAGACCGGACTAACTACAATGAGCAGTTCTTC
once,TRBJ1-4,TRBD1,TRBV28,CASSPRGTGIEKLFF,TGTGCCAGCAGCCCCCGCGGGACAGGGATCGAAAAACTGTTTTTT
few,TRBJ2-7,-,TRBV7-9,CASSRPGSSYEQYF,TGTGCCAGCAGCCGCCCGGGCAGCTCCTACGAGCAGTACTTC
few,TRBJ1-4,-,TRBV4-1,CASSQDGQGGEKLFF,TGCGCCAGCAGCCAAGATGGCCAGGGAGGCGAAAAACTGTTTTTT
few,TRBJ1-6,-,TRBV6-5,CASSYVNSPLHF,TGTGCCAGCAGTTACGTGAATTCACCCCTCCACTTT
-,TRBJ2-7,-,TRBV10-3,CAIRPSGVDKQYF,TGTGCCATCCGACCGTCCGGGGTAGACAAGCAGTACTTC
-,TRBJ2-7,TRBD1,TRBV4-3,CASSRDWTGSYEQYF,TGCGCCAGCAGCCGTGACTGGACAGGATCCTACGAGCAGTACTTC
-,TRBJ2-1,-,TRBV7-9,CASSLGLVLEQFF,TGTGCCAGCAGCTTAGGGTTAGTTCTTGAGCAGTTCTTC
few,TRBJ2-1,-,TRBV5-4,CASSSGPSSSYNEQFF,TGTGCCAGCAGCTCGGGACCAAGCAGCTCCTACAATGAGCAGTTCTTC
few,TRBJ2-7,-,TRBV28,CASSLAAYYEQYF,TGTGCCAGCAGTTTAGCAGCTTACTACGAGCAGTACTTC
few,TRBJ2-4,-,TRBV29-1,CSVELLSFGPLGAKNIQYF,TGCAGCGTTGAGCTTTTATCGTTTGGTCCATTAGGAGCCAAAAACATTCAGTACTTC
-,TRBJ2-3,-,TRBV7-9,CASSPGAGTQYF,TGTGCCAGCAGCCCAGGGGCAGGTACGCAGTATTTT